This T cell receptor beta chain was sequenced for a study of identical twins. TCRdb re-called the 5' RACE reads with MiXCR, one entry per CDR3 protein. The top ten hold 12% of the sample, which has 350,000 to 450,000 distinct CDR3 sequences, approximately 17% seen once. Germline CDR1 SEHNR, CDR2 FQNEAQ (reference sequence). J gave up 7 bases and V 5 bases, and 12 bases lay outside the gene matches. This CDR3 has 17 residues. The sample comprised naive T cells sorted from blood. The V call is TRBV7-9, the J call TRBJ2-3; 13 positions agree with TRBD2. The TCR originated in a man aged 45-65 years in good health. CDR3 protein: CASSPRPLAGGLYTQYF. The CDR3 DNA follows: TGTGCCAGCAGCCCAAGGCCACTAGCGGGGGGGCTCTATACGCAGTATTTT.